This TCR beta chain was sequenced in a study of cytomegalovirus exposure and HLA in healthy donors. Study-wide results and caveats: Rarity held for most TCR sequences, but there were some public TCRs that occurred in many donors.

Concerning this clone itself: Its antigen is unknown.

The CDR3 consists of 15 residues. The germline gives CDR1 MNHEY, CDR2 SMNVEV (reference sequence). The V segment lost 4 bases and the J segment 7 bases; nucleotides outside the gene matches: 9. The protocol was immunoSEQ multiplex PCR, while the TCRdb copy is restricted to in-frame clones and leaves out a portion. The sample includes about 200,000 clones, about 81% of them seen just once. The chain uses TRBV27 and TRBJ2-2, with 7 positions matching TRBD1. This receptor was taken from a young woman in good health and CMV-seronegative. Sequenced material: PBMCs. The CDR3 coding sequence is TGTGCCAGCAGTTCGACAGGGACGTTCGGCGGGGAGCTGTTTTTT. This encodes CASSSTGTFGGELFF.